This T cell receptor (beta chain) is drawn from a study of PD-L1 blockade in urothelial cancer. To note about this clone: Its antigen remains unidentified.

Overall study findings and caveats: Pretreatment peripheral blood TCR clonality that fell below the median predicted better survival among the patients studied.

PCRs each included synthetic TCR analog templates spiked in. TCRdb keeps only in-frame clones here, not all; method: immunoSEQ multiplex PCR. Of about 130,000 clones listed, 70% to 85% are singletons. The time point was: pretreatment peripheral blood. J lost 5 bases, V lost 1 base, and 11 bases had no gene match. The CDR3 is made up of 16 amino acids. Germline V gene sequence: CDR1 GTSNPN, CDR2 SVGIG (reference sequence). V and J are TRBV30 and TRBJ1-5; 7 bases align to TRBD1. The specimen comprised PBMCs, sampled around atezolizumab (anti-PD-L1) treatment. The source is a man aged 50-59 years with urothelial cancer. The CDR3 nucleotides are TGTGCCTGGAGTGATAACATAGGAGGGGGCTATCAGCCCCAGCATTTT. It is translated as CAWSDNIGGGYQPQHF.